This paragraph covers one T cell receptor (beta chain) sequence. What it binds is not known. The data originate from a study of tumour-infiltrating T cells in Burkitt lymphoma. For the study at large: Survival, overall and progression-free, tracked with productive clonality.

Looked up from germline, CDR1 is SEHNR and CDR2 is FQNEAQ (reference sequence). The CDR3 extends over 15 amino acids. Trimming removed 5 bases from V and 4 bases from J; junction bases left unmatched: 5. Study findings and constraints: Many Burkitt lymphoma patients shared several public clonotypes.

Data came from immunoSEQ multiplex PCR; TCRdb stores just in-frame clones and leaves some out. The sample lists under 7,000 clones; about 83% were seen once. The clonotype comes from a human donor with Burkitt lymphoma. Sequencing was done on a sample of tumor tissue. V usage is TRBV7-9 and J usage is TRBJ2-5, with 12 bases lining up with TRBD2. The CDR3 region has the DNA TGTGCCAGCAGCCCCCGGACTAGCGGGATAGAGACCCAGTACTTC. As protein: CASSPRTSGIETQYF.